The clone carrying this T cell receptor (beta chain) has just a few counts. Its antigen is as yet unknown. The data belong to a study of T cell repertoires in cytomegalovirus infection. TCRdb recomputed calls from the reads with MiXCR, one row per CDR3 protein. The sample shows approximately 500,000 distinct CDR3 sequences, approximately 15% of them seen only once. Germline loops: CDR1 SGHRS, CDR2 YFSETQ. This CDR3 has 18 residues. Trimming cost V 2 bases and J 2 bases; bases outside gene matches: 13. The study's findings and limits: Accumulated public TCR beta family frequency recognized individuals carrying CMV together with the relevant HLA.

The sample consisted of CD8+ T cells from PBMCs. The J gene is TRBJ2-5, the V gene TRBV5-1; 9 bases agree with TRBD2. This receptor was obtained from a human donor in good health (CMV status not recorded). Some clones in this sample may be carry-over from other donors' samples. The CDR3 loop is CASSFRLAEKRLQETQYF. CDR3 coding DNA: TGCGCCAGCAGCTTTAGACTAGCGGAGAAGAGACTACAAGAGACCCAGTACTTC.